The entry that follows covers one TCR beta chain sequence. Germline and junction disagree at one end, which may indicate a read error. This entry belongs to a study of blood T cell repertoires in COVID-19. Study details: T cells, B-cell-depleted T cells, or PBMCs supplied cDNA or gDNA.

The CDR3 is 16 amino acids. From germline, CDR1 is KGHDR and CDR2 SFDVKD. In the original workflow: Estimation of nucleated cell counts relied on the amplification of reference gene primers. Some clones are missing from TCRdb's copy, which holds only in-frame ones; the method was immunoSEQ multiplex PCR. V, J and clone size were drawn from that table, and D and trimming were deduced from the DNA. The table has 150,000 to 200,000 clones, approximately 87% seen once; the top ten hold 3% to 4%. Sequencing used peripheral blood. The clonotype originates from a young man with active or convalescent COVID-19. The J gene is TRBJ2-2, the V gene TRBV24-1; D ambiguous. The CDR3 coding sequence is TGTGCCACCAGTGATTTTGAACTACCGAACCCCGGGGAGCTGTTTTTT. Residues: CATSDFELPNPGELFF.